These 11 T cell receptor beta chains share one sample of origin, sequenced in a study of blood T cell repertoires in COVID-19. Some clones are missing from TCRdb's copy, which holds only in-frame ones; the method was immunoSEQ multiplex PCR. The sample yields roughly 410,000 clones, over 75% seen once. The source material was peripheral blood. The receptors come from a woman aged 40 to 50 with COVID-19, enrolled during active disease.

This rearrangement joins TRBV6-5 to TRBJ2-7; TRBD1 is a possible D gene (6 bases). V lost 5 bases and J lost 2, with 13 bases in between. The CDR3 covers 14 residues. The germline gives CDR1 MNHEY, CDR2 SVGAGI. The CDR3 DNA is TGTGCCAGCAGTCGTCCAGGGGACCCCTACGAGCAGTACTTC. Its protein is CASSRPGDPYEQYF.

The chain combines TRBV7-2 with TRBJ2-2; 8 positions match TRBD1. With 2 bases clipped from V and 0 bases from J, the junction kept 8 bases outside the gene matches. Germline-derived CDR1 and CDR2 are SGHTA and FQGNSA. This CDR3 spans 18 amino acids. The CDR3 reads CASSLLVGQGPNTGELFF. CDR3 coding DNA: TGTGCCAGCAGCTTACTCGTCGGACAGGGCCCGAACACCGGGGAGCTGTTTTTT.

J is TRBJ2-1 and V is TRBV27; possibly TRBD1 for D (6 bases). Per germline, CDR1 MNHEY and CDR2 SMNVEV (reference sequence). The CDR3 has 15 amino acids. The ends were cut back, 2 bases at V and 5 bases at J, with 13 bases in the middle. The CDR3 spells CASSLPGTRNNEQFF. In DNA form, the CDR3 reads TGTGCCAGCAGTTTACCGGGGACACGTAACAATGAGCAGTTCTTC.

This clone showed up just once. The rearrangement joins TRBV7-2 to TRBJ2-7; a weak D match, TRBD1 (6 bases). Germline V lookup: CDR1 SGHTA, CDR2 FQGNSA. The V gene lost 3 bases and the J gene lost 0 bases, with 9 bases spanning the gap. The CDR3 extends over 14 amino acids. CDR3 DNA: TGTGCCAGCAGCTTTGGGACAAGCTCCTACGAGCAGTACTTC. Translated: CASSFGTSSYEQYF.

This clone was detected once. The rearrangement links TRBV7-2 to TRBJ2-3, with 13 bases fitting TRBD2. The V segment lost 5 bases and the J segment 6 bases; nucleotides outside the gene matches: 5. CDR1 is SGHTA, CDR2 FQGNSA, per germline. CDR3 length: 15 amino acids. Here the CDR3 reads CASSHTSGRADTQYF. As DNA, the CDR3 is TGTGCCAGCAGCCATACTAGCGGGAGGGCCGATACGCAGTATTTT.

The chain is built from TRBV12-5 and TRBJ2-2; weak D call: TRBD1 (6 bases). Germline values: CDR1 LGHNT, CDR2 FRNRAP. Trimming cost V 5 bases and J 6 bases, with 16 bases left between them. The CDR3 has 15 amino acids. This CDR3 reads CASGGGQWGAGELFF. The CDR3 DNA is TGTGCTAGTGGTGGGGGACAATGGGGCGCCGGGGAGCTGTTTTTT.

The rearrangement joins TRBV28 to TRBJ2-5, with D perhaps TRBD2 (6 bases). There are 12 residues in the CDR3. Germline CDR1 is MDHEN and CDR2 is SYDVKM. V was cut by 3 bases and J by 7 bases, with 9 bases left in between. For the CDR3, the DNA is TGTGCCAGCAGTTTCAGGGAGGCGACCCAGTACTTC. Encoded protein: CASSFREATQYF.

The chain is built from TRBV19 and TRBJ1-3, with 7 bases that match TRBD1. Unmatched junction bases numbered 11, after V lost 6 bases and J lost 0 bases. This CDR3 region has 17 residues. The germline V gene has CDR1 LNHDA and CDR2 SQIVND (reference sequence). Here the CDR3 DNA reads TGTGCCAGTAGCACACGAGGGGGCAGGAGCTCTGGAAACACCATATATTTT. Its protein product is CASSTRGGRSSGNTIYF.

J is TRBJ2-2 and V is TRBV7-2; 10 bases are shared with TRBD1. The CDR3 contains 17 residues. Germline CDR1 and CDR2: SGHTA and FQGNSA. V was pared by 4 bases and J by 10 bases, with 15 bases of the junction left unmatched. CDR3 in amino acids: CASSSRKTGGGREELFF. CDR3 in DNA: TGTGCCAGCAGCTCGCGAAAGACAGGGGGCGGTAGGGAGGAGCTGTTTTTT.

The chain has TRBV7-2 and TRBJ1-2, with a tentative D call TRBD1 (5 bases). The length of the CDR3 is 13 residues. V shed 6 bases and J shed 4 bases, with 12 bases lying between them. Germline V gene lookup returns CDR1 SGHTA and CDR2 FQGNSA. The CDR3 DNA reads TGTGCCAGCAGAAATGGGGGGTCCTATGGCTACACCTTC. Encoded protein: CASRNGGSYGYTF.

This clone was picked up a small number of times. CDR3 nucleotide sequence: TGTGCCAGCAGTTCTCGGGGTCGAGGTGCTATGAACACTGAAGCTTTCTTT. Its protein product is CASSSRGRGAMNTEAFF. The rearrangement links TRBV28 to TRBJ1-1; no clear D gene. Per the germline V gene, CDR1 is MDHEN and CDR2 is SYDVKM. The V end lost 4 bases, the J end lost 0 bases, and 18 bases lay between the germline ends. There are 17 residues in the CDR3. Drawing the rest from reference TRBV28 and TRBJ1-1, the complete variable domain is DVKVTQSSRYLVKRTGEKVFLECVQDMDHENMFWYRQDPGLGLRLIYFSYDVKMKEKGDIPEGYSVSREKKERFSLILESASTNQTSMYLCASSSRGRGAMNTEAFFGQGTRLTVV.